Shown below are 15 T cell receptor beta chains from a single sample sequenced in a study of cytomegalovirus exposure and HLA in healthy donors. Amplification used 60 Vbeta primers and 13 Jbeta primers. Repertoires were generated with immunoSEQ multiplex PCR, while TCRdb's copy carries only in-frame clones and drops some. The sample has approximately 160,000 clones; 60% to 80% are singletons. Sequencing was done on a sample of PBMCs. Source of these receptors: a male donor in good health and CMV-seronegative.

This sequence joins TRBV21-1 and TRBJ2-3; TRBD2 is the table's D call and was not checked against the DNA. TRBV21-1 is reported as a pseudogene. The CDR3 extends over 18 amino acids. CDR3 nucleotide sequence: TGTGCCAGCAGCCCTAGCGCGGGACTAGCGGCAGTAGAAGATACGCAGTATTTT. Translation: CASSPSAGLAAVEDTQYF.

The V and J genes are TRBV5-4 and TRBJ2-7, with 7 bases lining up with TRBD2. The CDR3 has 14 amino acids. Unmatched junction bases numbered 9, after V lost 2 bases and J lost 7 bases. Germline V gene lookup returns CDR1 SGHNT and CDR2 YYREEE (reference sequence). The CDR3, as DNA: TGTGCCAGCAGCTTTGGTCGGGGGGATAGGGAGCAGTACTTC. Protein: CASSFGRGDREQYF.

The CDR3 nucleotides read TGTGCCAGCAGCTCCCTATACGGCTCTGGAAACACCATATATTTT. Translated, it gives CASSSLYGSGNTIYF. This chain uses TRBV7-2 with TRBJ1-3; no clear D gene. V lost 4 bases to trimming and J lost 0 bases, with 10 bases between them. Germline V CDR1 and CDR2: SGHTA, FQGNSA. The CDR3 spans 15 residues. The full variable domain, completed using reference TRBV7-2 and TRBJ1-3, is GAGVSQSPSNKVTEKGKDVELRCDPISGHTALYWYRQSLGQGLEFLIYFQGNSAPDKSGLPSDRFSAERTGGSVSTLTIQRTQQEDSAVYLCASSSLYGSGNTIYFGEGSWLTVV.

J is TRBJ2-5 and V is TRBV4-1; TRBD2 agrees at 10 bases. J was trimmed by 4 bases and V by 5 bases; bases with no gene match: 10. CDR1 MGHRA and CDR2 YSYEKL come from the germline V gene. CDR3 size: 16 residues. CDR3 sequence reads: CASSGKAGGPGETQYF. The DNA of the CDR3 is TGCGCCAGCAGCGGGAAAGCGGGGGGGCCAGGAGAGACCCAGTACTTC.

This chain uses TRBV5-1 with TRBJ2-5; possibly TRBD1 for D (6 bases). The J call may be in error: the DNA end matches TRBJ2-7 better. CDR1 and CDR2 (germline): SGHRS, YFSETQ. The CDR3 has 14 amino acids. The CDR3 sequence: CASNKQQGTYEQYF. CDR3 bases: TGCGCCAGCAACAAACAACAGGGAACCTACGAGCAGTACTTC.

The CDR3 DNA reads TGCGCCAGCAGTCAATCGGAGAAGGCCCTGAGGGAGCAGTACTTC. Translated, it gives CASSQSEKALREQYF. The chain employs TRBV23-1 and TRBJ2-7, with unresolved D. TRBV23-1 is recorded as an ORF, its role being uncertain. The V and J ends lost 0 bases and 7 bases respectively, with 16 bases between them. The CDR3 is 15 residues long.

This sequence joins TRBV18 and TRBJ1-1; D unresolved. The length of the CDR3 is 13 residues. V lost 2 bases and J lost 1, with 5 bases in between. Germline V CDR1 and CDR2: KGHSH, LQKENI. The CDR3 DNA sequence: TGTGCCAGCTCACCAGAGCAGAACACTGAAGCTTTCTTT. Its protein product is CASSPEQNTEAFF.

This chain uses TRBV12-2 with TRBJ2-7; the table's D call of TRBD2 was not tested on the DNA. TRBV12-2 is a pseudogene. The CDR3 sequence is 19 residues long. Written as DNA, the CDR3 is TGTGCAAGTCGCTCCAAACAGGGTTGGACGGCGGGAGGGGCCTACGAGCAGTACTTC. Amino acid sequence: CASRSKQGWTAGGAYEQYF.

V and J are TRBV5-1 and TRBJ1-4; TRBD1 agrees at 7 bases. With V trimmed by 6 bases and J by 4 bases, 9 bases remained unmatched. CDR3 length: 15 residues. Germline V gene lookup returns CDR1 SGHRS and CDR2 YFSETQ. The CDR3 sequence: CASTLGTENNEKLFF. The DNA for the CDR3 is TGCGCCAGCACCTTAGGGACAGAGAATAATGAAAAACTGTTTTTT.

V and J are TRBV19 and TRBJ2-5; 7 nucleotides line up with TRBD2. Matching the DNA end better, TRBJ2-7 makes the J call doubtful. This CDR3 comprises 13 residues. CDR1 LNHDA and CDR2 SQIVND come from the germline V gene (reference sequence). The CDR3 reads CASSIGEGYEQYF. The CDR3 bases are TGTGCCAGTAGTATAGGGGAGGGCTACGAGCAGTACTTC.

The chain employs TRBV5-6 and TRBJ2-7; no clear D. The CDR3 loop spans 12 amino acids. Germline CDR1 and CDR2: SGHDT and YYEEEE. V was pared by 4 bases and J by 7 bases, with 12 bases between. CDR3 sequence: CASSLTGLEQYF. The DNA of the CDR3 is TGTGCCAGCAGCCTGACGGGTTTAGAGCAGTACTTC.

This sequence joins TRBV7-9 and TRBJ2-1; 9 nucleotides match TRBD2. In germline, CDR1 is SEHNR, CDR2 FQNEAQ (reference sequence). The J segment lost 2 bases and the V segment lost 5 bases, leaving 4 bases of the junction unmatched. The length of the CDR3 is 15 residues. CDR3 protein: CASSAQRGAYNEQFF. The CDR3 region has the DNA TGTGCCAGCAGCGCCCAGCGGGGGGCCTACAATGAGCAGTTCTTC.

This clone was observed a handful of times. The genes are TRBV19 and TRBJ2-7; 7 nucleotides agree with TRBD1. Germline CDR1 reads LNHDA; CDR2 reads SQIVND (reference sequence). This CDR3 comprises 16 residues. Losses at the gene ends were 7 bases for V and 7 bases for J; bases not matched to a gene: 19. The CDR3 sequence: CASTATGRNSVREQYF. The CDR3 region has the DNA TGTGCCAGTACAGCGACAGGGAGAAATAGCGTTCGGGAGCAGTACTTC. Supplemented by reference TRBV19 and TRBJ2-7, the full variable domain reads DGGITQSPKYLFRKEGQNVTLSCEQNLNHDAMYWYRQDPGQGLRLIYYSQIVNDFQKGDIAEGYSVSREKKESFPLTVTSAQKNPTAFYLCASTATGRNSVREQYFGPGTRLTVT.

This clone was seen a single time. The chain is built from TRBV16 and TRBJ1-5, with D tentatively TRBD1 (6 bases). V was cut by 0 bases and J by 7 bases, with 19 bases left in between. This CDR3 region has 17 residues. Germline V gives CDR1 KGHSY, CDR2 FQNENV. CDR3 sequence: CASSQSLGRGAGQPQHF. The CDR3 coding sequence is TGTGCCAGCAGCCAATCTCTGGGCAGGGGCGCTGGGCAGCCCCAGCATTTT.

The chain is built from TRBV6-5 and TRBJ2-1; perhaps TRBD1 as D (6 bases). Per the germline V gene, CDR1 is MNHEY and CDR2 is SVGAGI. The CDR3 runs 13 residues. V dropped 6 bases and J dropped 8 bases, with 14 bases sitting between them. The CDR3 here is CASSRTGSDEQFF. The DNA for the CDR3 is TGTGCCAGCAGCCGCACAGGGTCGGATGAGCAGTTCTTC.